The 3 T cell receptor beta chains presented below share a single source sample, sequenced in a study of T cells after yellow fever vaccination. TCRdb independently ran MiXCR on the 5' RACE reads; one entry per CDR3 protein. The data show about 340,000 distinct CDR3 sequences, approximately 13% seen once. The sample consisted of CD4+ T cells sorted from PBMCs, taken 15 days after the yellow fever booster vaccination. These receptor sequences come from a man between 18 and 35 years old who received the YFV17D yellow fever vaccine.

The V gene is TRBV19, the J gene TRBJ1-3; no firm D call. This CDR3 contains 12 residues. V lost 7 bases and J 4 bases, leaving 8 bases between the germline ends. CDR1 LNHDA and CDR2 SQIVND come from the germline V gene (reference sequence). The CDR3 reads CASNILGNTIYF. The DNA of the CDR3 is TGTGCCAGTAACATCCTAGGAAACACCATATATTTT. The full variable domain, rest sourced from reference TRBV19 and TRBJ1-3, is DGGITQSPKYLFRKEGQNVTLSCEQNLNHDAMYWYRQDPGQGLRLIYYSQIVNDFQKGDIAEGYSVSREKKESFPLTVTSAQKNPTAFYLCASNILGNTIYFGEGSWLTVV.

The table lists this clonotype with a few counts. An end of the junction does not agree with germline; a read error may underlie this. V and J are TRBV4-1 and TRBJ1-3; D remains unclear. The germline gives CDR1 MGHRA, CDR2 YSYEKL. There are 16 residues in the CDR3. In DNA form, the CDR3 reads TGCGCCAGCAGCCAAGACCGAAGGGTCTCTCGAAACACCATATATTTT. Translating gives CASSQDRRVSRNTIYF.

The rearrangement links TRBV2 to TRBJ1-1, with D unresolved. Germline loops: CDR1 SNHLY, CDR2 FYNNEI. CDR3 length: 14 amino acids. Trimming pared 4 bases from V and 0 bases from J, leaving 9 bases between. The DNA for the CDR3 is TGTGCCAGCAGTGTTAGGCAGATGAACACTGAAGCTTTCTTT. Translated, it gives CASSVRQMNTEAFF. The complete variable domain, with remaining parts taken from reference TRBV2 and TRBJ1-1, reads EPEVTQTPSHQVTQMGQEVILRCVPISNHLYFYWYRQILGQKVEFLVSFYNNEISEKSEIFDDQFSVERPDGSNFTLKIRSTKLEDSAMYFCASSVRQMNTEAFFGQGTRLTVV.